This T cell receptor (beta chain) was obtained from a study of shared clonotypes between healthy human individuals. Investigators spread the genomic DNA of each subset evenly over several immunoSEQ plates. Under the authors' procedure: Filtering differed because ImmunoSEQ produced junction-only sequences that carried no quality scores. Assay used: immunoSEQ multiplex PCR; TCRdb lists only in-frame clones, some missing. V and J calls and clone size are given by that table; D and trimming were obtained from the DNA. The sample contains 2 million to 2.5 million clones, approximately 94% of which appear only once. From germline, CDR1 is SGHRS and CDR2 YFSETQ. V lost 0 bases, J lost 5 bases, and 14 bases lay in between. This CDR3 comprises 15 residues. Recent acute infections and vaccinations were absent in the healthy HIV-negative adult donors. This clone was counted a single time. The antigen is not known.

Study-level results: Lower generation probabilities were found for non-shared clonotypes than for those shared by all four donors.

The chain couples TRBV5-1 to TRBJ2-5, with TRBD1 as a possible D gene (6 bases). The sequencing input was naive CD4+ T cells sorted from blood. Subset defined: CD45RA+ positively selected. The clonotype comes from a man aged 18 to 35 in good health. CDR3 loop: CASSLAPRTDETQYF. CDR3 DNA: TGCGCCAGCAGCTTGGCCCCTAGGACAGATGAGACCCAGTACTTC. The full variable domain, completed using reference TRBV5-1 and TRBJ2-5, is KAGVTQTPRYLIKTRGQQVTLSCSPISGHRSVSWYQQTPGQGLQFLFEYFSETQRNKGNFPGRFSGRQFSNSRSEMNVSTLELGDSALYLCASSLAPRTDETQYFGPGTRLLVL.